This TCR beta chain was identified in a study of blood T cell repertoires in COVID-19 (TCRdb year 2020). A note on the overall study: The collaborator samples originated in the United States, Italy and Spain and spanned the acute and convalescent phases of COVID-19. A de-identified subject ID, COVID-19 status, age in years and sex were almost always included in the sample metadata. The repertoires were released in a freely available public database intended as a resource for research on the immune response to SARS-CoV-2. The samples were drawn from two sources: the first 160 participants of the ongoing ImmuneRACE study, and approximately 1,300 subjects contributed by 6 global collaborators. Deeply sampled blood TCRbeta repertoires from subjects exposed to, actively infected with, or recovered from COVID-19 were included in the dataset. The material from the prospective study consisted of cDNA or gDNA derived from T cells, B-cell-depleted T cells, or PBMCs. Where available, HLA class I and class II types were taken from metadata supplied by the sample provider and were not determined by assay-based typing. The paper as a whole reports these results and caveats: Clinical and demographic metadata were provided uncurated, with the amount varying by source and participant.

TCRbeta CDR3 regions were amplified from genomic DNA using the immunoSEQ Assay, a bias-controlled multiplex PCR. Concerning the study's data processing: The number of nucleated cells in each sample was estimated by amplification of reference gene primers within the assay. Sequence reads were collapsed and filtered to measure the absolute abundance of every unique TCRbeta CDR3 rearrangement. For each sample, productive Simpson clonality was calculated as the square root of Simpson's diversity index across productive rearrangements. TCRdb limited this immuneACCESS table to in-frame rearrangements with V and J called. A share of clones is missing; checked studies link under half to unresolved V genes, and the rest is unexplained. The V and J calls and clone size are taken from that table; D and trimming were inferred from the DNA. The sample table holds about 400,000 clones, of which 70% to 90% were seen once. Over 2% of the sample is held by the ten biggest clonotypes.

Participants in the prospective study were enrolled through a virtual design, were aged 18 to 89 years, and lived in under 25 United States geographic areas. In the prospective study, cohorts were assigned on the basis of participant-reported clinical history obtained from a screening survey and a study questionnaire. In the prospective study, whole blood, serum and a nasopharyngeal or oropharyngeal swab were collected from each participant by mobile phlebotomists. Over an approximately 2-month period, participants in the prospective study had the option of providing additional blood draws and questionnaires. Before DNA extraction, blood samples from the prospective study were shipped at room temperature or frozen. The CDR3 holds 15 amino acids from the cysteine to the phenylalanine. Only CDR3 DNA is held: 45 bases, read in frame from base 1. Deletion took 0 bases off V and 4 bases off J, with a span of 11 bases between the germline ends. CDR1 and CDR2 were assigned from the germline V gene as MGHRA and YSYEKL.

Remarks on this clone: Its binding antigen is unknown. No base qualities exist here, and no much larger clone lies one base off it.

The rearranged chain carries TRBV4-1 and TRBJ2-3; a tentative D call is TRBD1 (6 bases match). This receptor was obtained from a woman between 40 and 50 years old with acute COVID-19. The specimen was PBMCs or T cells enriched from blood (not recorded which). Here the CDR3 is given as CASSQEGAAPDTQYF. The DNA reads TGCGCCAGCAGCCAAGAGGGGGCTGCCCCAGATACGCAGTATTTT.